This T cell receptor (beta chain) is drawn from a study of shared clonotypes between healthy human individuals. Study-level background: Each donor contributed plates that comprised three CD4 naive, three CD4 memory, two CD8 naive and one CD8 memory.

This CDR3 is 14 amino acids long. Trimming took 2 bases from V and 6 from J; bases not matched to a gene: 2. Germline CDR1 is SGHRS and CDR2 is YFSETQ. The method was immunoSEQ multiplex PCR; TCRdb's version includes in-frame clones alone and lacks a portion of them. The sample contains about 2 million clones, 85% to 95% of which appear only once. The sequence was collected from a man between 18 and 35 years old in good health. Sequencing used naive CD4+ T cells sorted from blood. Subset here: CD45RA+ positively selected. This chain links TRBV5-1 with TRBJ1-6; 7 nucleotides align to TRBD1. The DNA for the CDR3 is TGCGCCAGCAGCTTTGGGACAGTTAATTCACCCCTCCACTTT. Amino acids: CASSFGTVNSPLHF. The full variable domain, rest sourced from reference TRBV5-1 and TRBJ1-6, is KAGVTQTPRYLIKTRGQQVTLSCSPISGHRSVSWYQQTPGQGLQFLFEYFSETQRNKGNFPGRFSGRQFSNSRSEMNVSTLELGDSALYLCASSFGTVNSPLHFGNGTRLTVT.